Detailed here is one T cell receptor (beta chain). These data come from a study of T cells in Graves' hyperthyroidism and ophthalmopathy. The CDR3 regions of TCR beta were amplified from RNA transcripts. RT-PCR in the first round (using the HTBI primer set) targeted the TCR CDR3. TCRdb recomputed calls from the multiplex PCR reads with MiXCR, one row per CDR3 protein. The sample has over 500,000 distinct CDR3 sequences, about 45% seen once. Uncontrolled infection, other autoimmune disease, pregnancy or lactation barred patients from enrollment. Sequencing input: peripheral blood or thyroid tissue (not recorded which). The sequence was obtained from an adult woman with Graves' disease, either hyperthyroidism or ophthalmopathy (not recorded which).

CDR3 in DNA: TGTGCCAGCAGCCTTTGGACCCATGGCTACACCTTC. Protein product: CASSLWTHGYTF. The genes are TRBV2 and TRBJ1-2; D is unresolved. CDR3 length: 12 amino acids. Trimming took 6 bases from V and 6 from J, leaving 11 bases between them. Germline assignment: CDR1 SNHLY and CDR2 FYNNEI.